This TCR beta chain was found in a study of blood T cell repertoires in COVID-19. Assay: immunoSEQ multiplex PCR; the TCRdb copy retains only in-frame clones and omits some. This sample has roughly 300,000 clones; roughly 90% occur once, and the top ten carry under 8%. The germline V and J ends were trimmed by 2 bases and 14 bases, with 16 bases remaining between them. CDR1 LNHDA and CDR2 SQIVND come from the germline V gene (reference sequence). The CDR3 is made up of 14 amino acids. The sample consisted of peripheral blood. The source of this sequence is a man aged 18 to 29 who had recovered from COVID-19. The chain employs TRBV19 and TRBJ1-6; D not resolved. CDR3 sequence reads: CASSIRVGEGTLHF. In DNA, the CDR3 is TGTGCCAGTAGTATAAGGGTCGGGGAAGGTACCCTCCACTTT. Full variable domain (remainder filled in from reference TRBV19 and TRBJ1-6): DGGITQSPKYLFRKEGQNVTLSCEQNLNHDAMYWYRQDPGQGLRLIYYSQIVNDFQKGDIAEGYSVSREKKESFPLTVTSAQKNPTAFYLCASSIRVGEGTLHFGNGTRLTVT.